Following are 28 T cell receptor beta chains from one sample sequenced in a study of OX40 agonist ivuxolimab in advanced cancers. The method was the immunoSEQ multiplex PCR assay. TCRdb's version of the immuneACCESS table is confined to in-frame rearrangements and falls short of the full clone set. An unresolved V gene accounts for under half of the shortfall where checked; the remainder is of unknown origin. This sample is represented by some 70,000 clones; more than 85% of them were singletons. Clones ranked in the top ten supply approximately 1.1% of the sample. This material consisted of CD4+ or CD8+ T cells sorted from blood, taken in a trial of the OX40 agonist ivuxolimab. These receptors were collected from an adult with an advanced solid tumor such as melanoma, head and neck, liver or kidney cancer.

In this sample, this clone turned up a few times. The J gene is TRBJ1-6, the V gene TRBV14; weak D call: TRBD1 (6 bases). With 7 bases removed from V and 7 bases from J, the gap between germline ends came to 11 bases. The CDR3 is made up of 13 amino acids. Per the germline V gene, CDR1 is SGHDN and CDR2 is FVKESK. CDR3 amino acids: CASKNQGNSPLHF. The CDR3 nucleotides read TGTGCCAGCAAGAACCAGGGGAATTCACCCCTCCACTTT.

This clone was counted a single time. The rearrangement uses TRBV5-1 and TRBJ2-5, with 11 bases matching TRBD2. J was trimmed by 5 bases and V by 1 base; bases with no gene match: 1. Germline lookup yields CDR1 SGHRS and CDR2 YFSETQ. The CDR3 consists of 14 residues. The CDR3 sequence: CASSLTSGSETQYF. In DNA form, the CDR3 reads TGCGCCAGCAGCTTGACTAGCGGGAGTGAGACCCAGTACTTC.

The chain combines TRBV2 with TRBJ2-2, with D perhaps matching TRBD1 (6 bases). Germline CDR1 reads SNHLY; CDR2 reads FYNNEI. This CDR3 has 13 residues. V was clipped by 7 bases and J by 5 bases, with 11 bases between them. DNA of the CDR3: TGTGCCAGCAACGGACAGAATACCGGGGAGCTGTTTTTT. Translating it yields CASNGQNTGELFF.

For the CDR3, the DNA is TGTGCCAGCAGTGATTCCCTAGCCGGGGCCTACGAGCAGTACTTC. It encodes CASSDSLAGAYEQYF. The chain joins TRBV6-1 to TRBJ2-7, with D possibly TRBD2 on 5 matching bases. Germline assignment: CDR1 MNHNS and CDR2 SASEGT. This CDR3 is built from 15 residues. Trimming pared 3 bases from V and 2 bases from J, leaving 14 bases between.

V and J are TRBV11-2 and TRBJ1-2; TRBD1 might be the D (5 bases). Germline V CDR1 and CDR2: SGHAT, FQNNGV. The CDR3 covers 12 residues. Trimming cost V 7 bases and J 8 bases, with 14 bases left between them. The CDR3: CASTRGSGGYTF. The CDR3 DNA sequence: TGTGCCAGCACCCGGGGGTCGGGGGGCTACACCTTC.

This clone was recorded only once. The chain links TRBV6-5 to TRBJ2-5, with 8 bases lining up with TRBD1. Germline assignment: CDR1 MNHEY and CDR2 SVGAGI. The CDR3 loop spans 15 amino acids. V lost 6 bases to trimming and J lost 5 bases; unmatched junction nucleotides: 11. This CDR3 is CASSYRQGFWETQYF. The CDR3 region has the DNA TGTGCCAGCAGCTATAGACAGGGGTTCTGGGAGACCCAGTACTTC.

This clone came up once. The V gene is TRBV5-1, the J gene TRBJ1-6; possibly TRBD1 for D (5 bases). The CDR3 totals 18 residues. Germline V CDR1 and CDR2: SGHRS, YFSETQ. Trimming pared 0 bases from V and 0 bases from J, leaving 13 bases between. The CDR3 is CASSLGTWGSSYNSPLHF. The CDR3 region has the DNA TGCGCCAGCAGCTTGGGTACATGGGGGAGCTCCTATAATTCACCCCTCCACTTT.

The genes are TRBV4-2 and TRBJ2-1; 8 nucleotides agree with TRBD2. J gave up 8 bases and V 5 bases, and 14 bases lay outside the gene matches. The germline V gene encodes CDR1 LGHNA and CDR2 YNFKEQ. This CDR3 has 16 amino acids. The CDR3 region has the DNA TGTGCCAGCAGCTTAGGGTTGGCGGGGGGCGTGGATGAGCAGTTCTTC. Translated: CASSLGLAGGVDEQFF.

This sequence joins TRBV7-3 and TRBJ1-3; D unclear. The V and J ends lost 5 bases and 1 base respectively, with 6 bases between them. The germline gives CDR1 SGHTA, CDR2 FQGTGA. The CDR3 runs to 13 residues. In DNA form, the CDR3 reads TGTGCCAGCAGCCCCCTTTCTGGAAACACCATATATTTT. Translating gives CASSPLSGNTIYF.

The rearrangement joins TRBV30 to TRBJ2-7; weak D call: TRBD1 (5 bases). V lost 3 bases and J 2 bases, leaving 11 bases between the germline ends. The CDR3 is 13 amino acids. Germline CDR1 is GTSNPN and CDR2 is SVGIG (reference sequence). CDR3 residues: CAWSGQGTYEQYF. The CDR3 DNA sequence: TGTGCCTGGAGCGGCCAGGGAACCTACGAGCAGTACTTC.

This clone was counted only a few times. The J gene is TRBJ2-6, the V gene TRBV14; the D is unclear. Germline CDR1 SGHDN, CDR2 FVKESK. The V end was cut by 1 base, the J end by 0 bases, with 7 bases between. The CDR3 length is 16 residues. CDR3 DNA sequence: TGTGCCAGCAGCCAAGGTTCCAGCTCTGGGGCCAACGTCCTGACTTTC. Its protein product is CASSQGSSSGANVLTF.

CDR3 in amino acids: CASSLPSVQDTQYF. DNA for the CDR3: TGTGCCAGCAGCTTACCTAGCGTGCAAGATACGCAGTATTTT. V and J are TRBV5-4 and TRBJ2-3; TRBD2 might be the D (6 bases). CDR1 is SGHNT, CDR2 YYREEE, per germline (reference sequence). V was trimmed by 2 bases and J by 5 bases, leaving 12 bases between them. The CDR3 is 14 residues long.

J is TRBJ2-7 and V is TRBV7-9; D is uncertain. V was clipped by 4 bases and J by 5 bases, with 12 bases between them. This CDR3 spans 13 amino acids. Germline CDR1 is SEHNR and CDR2 is FQNEAQ (reference sequence). The CDR3 DNA is TGTGCCAGCAGCTCCCCCCAAGTTGACGAGCAGTACTTC. It encodes CASSSPQVDEQYF.

V and J are TRBV28 and TRBJ2-5, with D tentatively TRBD1 (6 bases). The length of the CDR3 is 14 residues. V lost 6 bases and J 5 bases, leaving 16 bases between the germline ends. Per the germline V gene, CDR1 is MDHEN and CDR2 is SYDVKM. CDR3 sequence (DNA): TGTGCCAGCAGCCCACGACAGGACCCGGAGACCCAGTACTTC. Protein: CASSPRQDPETQYF.

V gene TRBV6-5 combines with J gene TRBJ2-7; a weak D match, TRBD1 (5 bases). Germline assignment: CDR1 MNHEY and CDR2 SVGAGI. This CDR3 contains 15 residues. The V end was cut by 0 bases, the J end by 7 bases, with 16 bases between. The CDR3 loop reads CASSYSSQGLWEQYF. The CDR3 DNA reads TGTGCCAGCAGTTACTCATCTCAGGGCCTCTGGGAGCAGTACTTC.

A single count supports this clone. The V and J genes are TRBV21-1 and TRBJ2-7; the table calls TRBD1, which could not be checked here. TRBV21-1 is recorded as a pseudogene. CDR3 size: 14 residues. The CDR3 bases are TGTGCCAGCAGCACGCAGGGACAGAACTACGAGCAGTACTTC. It translates to CASSTQGQNYEQYF.

This clone was detected once. The chain employs TRBV7-2 and TRBJ2-3; D is perhaps TRBD2 (6 bases). In germline, CDR1 is SGHTA, CDR2 FQGNSA. The CDR3 totals 15 residues. Trimming left V 3 bases short and J 1 base short, with 11 bases between. The CDR3 is CASSFRSSGTDTQYF. For the CDR3, the DNA is TGTGCCAGCAGCTTTCGGTCTAGCGGCACAGATACGCAGTATTTT. Filled out from reference TRBV7-2 and TRBJ2-3, the complete variable domain reads GAGVSQSPSNKVTEKGKDVELRCDPISGHTALYWYRQSLGQGLEFLIYFQGNSAPDKSGLPSDRFSAERTGGSVSTLTIQRTQQEDSAVYLCASSFRSSGTDTQYFGPGTRLTVL.

The rearrangement links TRBV7-9 to TRBJ2-3, with D possibly being TRBD2 (5 bases). Trimming pared 5 bases from V and 5 bases from J, leaving 17 bases between. Per the germline V gene, CDR1 is SEHNR and CDR2 is FQNEAQ (reference sequence). The CDR3 extends over 15 amino acids. The CDR3 here is CASSLGVDPGDTQYF. DNA of the CDR3: TGTGCCAGCAGCCTCGGGGTCGACCCCGGAGATACGCAGTATTTT.

Concerning this clone itself: The DNA is omitted, as the CDR3 cannot be located on it reliably, and the CDR3 follows TCRdb's listing. The chain joins TRBV19 to TRBJ2-3; TRBD2 is taken as the D call from the table, unchecked against the DNA. The CDR3 adds up to 14 amino acids, both ends counted. In germline, CDR1 is LNHDA, CDR2 SQIVND (reference sequence). The CDR3 sequence is CASIMGGNFFWQYF.

The CDR3 here is CASRGTSGSWETQYF. The CDR3 nucleotides read TGTGCCAGTAGGGGGACTAGCGGGAGTTGGGAGACCCAGTACTTC. This chain joins TRBV19 and TRBJ2-5, with 14 bases matching TRBD2. CDR3 size: 15 residues. Unmatched junction bases numbered 5, after V lost 6 bases and J lost 5 bases. The germline gives CDR1 LNHDA, CDR2 SQIVND (reference sequence).

This chain connects TRBV30 to TRBJ2-7, with TRBD1 as a possible D gene (6 bases). The CDR3 has 11 amino acids. V was clipped by 4 bases and J by 7 bases, with 11 bases between them. CDR1 and CDR2 from the germline V gene are GTSNPN and SVGIG (reference sequence). In DNA, the CDR3 is TGTGCCTGGACCCACGGGACAGAGCAGTACTTC. It yields the protein CAWTHGTEQYF. Full variable domain (outside the CDR3, taken from reference TRBV30 and TRBJ2-7): SQTIHQWPATLVQPVGSPLSLECTVEGTSNPNLYWYRQAAGRGLQLLFYSVGIGQISSEVPQNLSASRPQDRQFILSSKKLLLSDSGFYLCAWTHGTEQYFGPGTRLTVT.

The chain carries TRBV23-1 and TRBJ2-3; D assignment may be TRBD1 or TRBD2 (5 bases each). TRBV23-1 is annotated as an ORF whose role is uncertain. Trimming stripped 2 bases from V and 0 bases from J, with 15 bases between. This CDR3 has 17 residues. CDR3 region: CASSQPGLAPSTDTQYF. CDR3 coding DNA: TGCGCCAGCAGTCAACCGGGGCTAGCCCCTAGCACAGATACGCAGTATTTT.

In DNA, the CDR3 is TGTGCCTGGAGTGTCAGTAGCGGCTACCTGAACGAGCAGTACTTC. It yields the protein CAWSVSSGYLNEQYF. The V call is TRBV30, the J call TRBJ2-7; maybe TRBD2 (6 bases). Germline CDR1 and CDR2: GTSNPN and SVGIG (reference sequence). V was pared by 0 bases and J by 5 bases, with 17 bases between. CDR3 length: 15 residues.

The chain links TRBV19 to TRBJ2-2, with D tentatively TRBD1 (6 bases). There are 14 residues in the CDR3. Trimming shortened V by 7 bases and J by 7 bases, and 16 bases separated the two germline ends. Germline loops: CDR1 LNHDA, CDR2 SQIVND (reference sequence). CDR3 coding DNA: TGTGCCAGTAAGGTTCAGGGGTTAGGCGGGGAGCTGTTTTTT. Amino acid sequence: CASKVQGLGGELFF.

The chain carries TRBV5-4 and TRBJ2-3; D is undetermined. Germline values: CDR1 SGHNT, CDR2 YYREEE (reference sequence). The ends were cut back, 1 base at V and 0 bases at J, with 6 bases in the middle. The CDR3 is 14 amino acids. The CDR3 DNA sequence: TGTGCCAGCAGCTTGTCGCCAAGCACAGATACGCAGTATTTT. This sequence encodes CASSLSPSTDTQYF.

The genes are TRBV27 and TRBJ2-1; TRBD1 aligns across 8 bases. CDR3 length equals 14 residues. J lost 7 bases, V lost 5 bases, and 7 bases had no gene match. The germline V gene has CDR1 MNHEY and CDR2 SMNVEV (reference sequence). CDR3 in amino acids: CASSHLQGENEQFF. CDR3 nucleotides: TGTGCCAGCAGTCACCTACAGGGGGAAAATGAGCAGTTCTTC.

The chain is built from TRBV5-3 and TRBJ2-1; TRBD1 agrees at 8 bases. TRBV5-3 is designated an ORF whose function remains uncertain. J gave up 0 bases and V 5 bases, and 4 bases lay outside the gene matches. The CDR3 runs 15 residues. This CDR3 reads CARSRDRTSYNEQFF. Written as DNA, the CDR3 is TGTGCCAGAAGTCGGGACAGGACCTCCTACAATGAGCAGTTCTTC.

The J gene is TRBJ2-3, the V gene TRBV7-9, with 10 positions matching TRBD2. CDR1 and CDR2 (germline): SEHNR, FQNEAQ (reference sequence). CDR3 length: 16 amino acids. V lost 5 bases to trimming and J lost 0 bases; unmatched junction nucleotides: 5. The CDR3 loop is CASSMQAGGSTDTQYF. The DNA of the CDR3 is TGTGCCAGCAGCATGCAAGCGGGGGGGAGCACAGATACGCAGTATTTT.